This T cell receptor (beta chain) was recorded in a study of vaccination and CD4 T cells after COVID-19. On the study more broadly: Cells received overlapping spike peptides from SARS-CoV-2, HCoV-NL63, HCoV-OC43 and HCoV-229E as stimulation.

Trimming took off 1 base at V and 4 bases at J, with 12 bases between the two ends. The CDR3 runs 14 residues. Germline CDR1 reads SGHNT; CDR2 reads YYREEE (reference sequence). This clonotype has just a few counts. The antigen is undetermined. Study-level findings and limits: Convalescent patients had a median around 86% of reactive clones appearing only post-vaccination.

Cultured CD4+ T-cell DNA underwent Oncomine TCR Beta short-read sequencing. A single record per CDR3 protein comes from TCRdb applying MiXCR to the PCR reads. The top ten hold about 8.2% of the sample, which has fewer than 15,000 distinct CDR3 sequences, roughly 45% seen once. Treatment reported: approximately nine-day PBMC culture with coronavirus spike peptide pools or control peptides (ViraFEST assay). The starting material was CD4+ T cells from blood, cultured in vitro, obtained after SARS-CoV-2 vaccination. The sequence was obtained from a human donor who had recovered from COVID-19. V usage is TRBV5-4 and J usage is TRBJ2-7; possibly TRBD1 for D (7 bases). The CDR3, as DNA: TGTGCCAGCAGCTTGAGGCCAGGGGGGTACGAGCAGTACTTC. Translating gives CASSLRPGGYEQYF.